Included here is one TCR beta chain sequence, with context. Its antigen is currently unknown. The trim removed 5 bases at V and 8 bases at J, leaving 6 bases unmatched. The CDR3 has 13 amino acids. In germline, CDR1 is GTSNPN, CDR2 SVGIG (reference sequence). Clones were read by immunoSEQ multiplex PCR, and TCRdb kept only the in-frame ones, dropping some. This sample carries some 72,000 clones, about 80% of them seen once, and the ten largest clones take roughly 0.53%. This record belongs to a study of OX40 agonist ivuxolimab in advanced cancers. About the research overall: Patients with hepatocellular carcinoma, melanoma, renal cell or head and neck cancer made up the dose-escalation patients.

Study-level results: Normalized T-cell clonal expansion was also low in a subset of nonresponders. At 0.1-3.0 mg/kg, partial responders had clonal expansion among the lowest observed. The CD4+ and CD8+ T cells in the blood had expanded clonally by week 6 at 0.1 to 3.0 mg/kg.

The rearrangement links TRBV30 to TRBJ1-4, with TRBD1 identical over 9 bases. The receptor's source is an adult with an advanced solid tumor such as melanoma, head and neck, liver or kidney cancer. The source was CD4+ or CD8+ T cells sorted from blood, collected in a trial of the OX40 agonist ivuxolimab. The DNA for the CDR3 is TGTGCCTGGGGACAGGGGCAACGCGAAAAACTGTTTTTT. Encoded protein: CAWGQGQREKLFF.